This TCR beta chain was identified during a study of blood T cell repertoires in COVID-19. Study details: Researchers got acute and convalescent COVID-19 samples from the United States, Italy and Spain. T cells, B-cell-depleted T cells, or PBMCs supplied cDNA or gDNA.

V was pared by 3 bases and J by 3 bases, with 6 bases of the junction left unmatched. The CDR3 runs to 16 residues. Per germline, CDR1 KGHSH and CDR2 LQKENI. Original analysis: Amplification of reference gene primers provided the estimated nucleated cell counts. TCRdb's table, derived via immunoSEQ multiplex PCR, lists solely in-frame clones and lacks some. V and J calls and clone size come straight from that table; D and trimming were deduced from the DNA. Among 170,000 or so clones, more than 85% were seen once, and the ten largest hold approximately 0.5%. During active infection, Seattle patients enrolled and were then monitored through disease.

This chain uses TRBV18 with TRBJ1-4, with 8 bases that match TRBD1. The clonotype comes from a man aged 60 to 75 with COVID-19, enrolled during active disease. The specimen sequenced was peripheral blood. The CDR3 bases are TGTGCCAGCTCACCCAGGACAGGGCGGGCTAATGAAAAACTGTTTTTT. Translation gives CASSPRTGRANEKLFF.